Listed here is a single T cell receptor beta chain. The sample originates from a study of blood T cell repertoires in COVID-19. Study overall: Sites in the United States, Italy and Spain provided acute and convalescent COVID-19 samples. Sources were T cells, B-cell-depleted T cells, or PBMCs; the material itself was cDNA or gDNA.

From germline, CDR1 is SGHVS and CDR2 FQNEAQ. V lost 6 bases to trimming and J lost 6 bases; unmatched junction nucleotides: 23. The CDR3 contains 18 residues. Authors' analysis steps: The authors estimated nucleated cell counts from reference gene primer amplification. The data were produced by immunoSEQ multiplex PCR, yet TCRdb's version contains in-frame clones alone and is incomplete. V and J calls and clone size are copied from that table; D and trimming were computed from the DNA. The repertoire consists of over 70,000 clones, with 90% occurring once and the leading ten covering roughly 4.5%. V is TRBV7-8 and J is TRBJ2-7, with 7 bases identical to TRBD2. The sequenced material came from peripheral blood. The origin of this receptor is a woman aged 80 or older with active or convalescent COVID-19. CDR3 residues: CASSAVESGEGSWGEQYF. The CDR3 DNA follows: TGTGCCAGCAGTGCGGTGGAGAGCGGGGAAGGGAGTTGGGGCGAGCAGTACTTC.